This is a list of T cell receptor beta chains from one sample in a study of blood T cell repertoires in COVID-19. The repertoire was sequenced with immunoSEQ multiplex PCR; TCRdb's copy has only in-frame clones and lacks some. The sample includes under 250,000 clones, approximately 84% of them seen just once. Input material: peripheral blood. These receptors were obtained from a woman aged 25 to 39 who had recovered from COVID-19. CDR3s include the opening cysteine and the closing phenylalanine or tryptophan. A D gene is named only where the DNA matches it firmly. Rows give clone size only sometimes, using once, few, many, or a class for an expanded clone.

.	.	15	TRBV5-6	TRBJ1-6	TGTGCCAGCAACCCGTGGACTTCCCGTAATTCACCCCTCCACTTT	CASNPWTSRNSPLHF
TRBD1	.	14	TRBV5-1	TRBJ1-2	TGCGCCAGCAGCTTGGAGACAGGGGACTATGGCTACACCTTC	CASSLETGDYGYTF
.	.	17	TRBV28	TRBJ1-6	TGTGCCAGCAGTGCCGAAGGAGCCAGCTCCTATAATTCACCCCTCCACTTT	CASSAEGASSYNSPLHF
.	.	13	TRBV7-9	TRBJ2-7	TGTGCCAGCAGCGGGACTGCTTCCTACGAGCAGTACTTC	CASSGTASYEQYF
.	.	16	TRBV7-2	TRBJ2-6	TGTGCCAGCAGCCCGCTAGGGGGCTCTGGGGCCAACGTCCTGACTTTC	CASSPLGGSGANVLTF
TRBD1	.	16	TRBV5-1	TRBJ1-1	TGCGCCAGCAGCCAAGACAGGGGGCTAATGAACACTGAAGCTTTCTTT	CASSQDRGLMNTEAFF
.	.	15	TRBV6-1	TRBJ1-5	TGTGCCAGCAGTGAACTTAGGGGTGGCAATCAGCCCCAGCATTTT	CASSELRGGNQPQHF
TRBD2	.	16	TRBV9	TRBJ2-1	TGTGCCAGCAGCCTCCTGATGGGGACTAGGGGGAATGAGCAGTTCTTC	CASSLLMGTRGNEQFF
.	once	15	TRBV5-1	TRBJ2-1	TGCGCCAGCAGCGAGAACCTAGCCTCCTACAATGAGCAGTTCTTC	CASSENLASYNEQFF
.	.	14	TRBV11-2	TRBJ1-2	TGTGCCAGCAGCTTAGGGACCACCCGGGAAGGCTACACCTTC	CASSLGTTREGYTF
.	.	14	TRBV30	TRBJ1-5	TGTGCCTGGACCCAGTCTGGTTCCAATCAGCCCCAGCATTTT	CAWTQSGSNQPQHF
TRBD1	.	15	TRBV3-1/TRBV3-2	TRBJ1-6	TGTGCCAGCAGCCAGGGACAGGGAGACGTTTCACCCCTCCACTTT	CASSQGQGDVSPLHF